This T cell receptor (beta chain) was recovered during a study of blood T cells in healthy people across ages. Study-level findings and limits: Unsorted PBMC input precluded a conclusive naive versus antigen-experienced comparison. Per million T cells, TCR beta diversity dropped about linearly as age rose. TCR beta diversity was tightly associated with the proportion of naive T cells.

Through a sample-barcoded 5' primer and a J-beta primer mix, a second PCR was run for roughly 6 to 11 cycles. One entry per CDR3 protein results from TCRdb running MiXCR on the 5' RACE reads. In the table there are around 990,000 distinct CDR3 sequences, 25% of which are singletons. In the case of this clonotype: The antigen is unknown.

From germline, CDR1 is LNHDA and CDR2 SQIVND (reference sequence). Trimming removed 3 bases at V and 6 bases at J, with 12 bases between. The CDR3 has 14 amino acids. These data were also filed under a second study, of T cells of mothers and their children. That study adds: The sample comes from fewer than ten healthy Caucasian donors: mothers and children.

Sequenced material: blood. The V and J genes are TRBV19 and TRBJ2-1; D is possibly TRBD1 (5 bases). The clonotype comes from a girl aged 2-10 years in good health. The CDR3 loop reads CASSISGAPNEQFF. DNA of the CDR3: TGTGCCAGTAGTATTTCTGGGGCCCCCAATGAGCAGTTCTTC.